The 12 T cell receptor beta chains below were found in one sample sequenced in a study of T cell responses to AZD1222 COVID-19 vaccine. The protocol was immunoSEQ multiplex PCR, while the TCRdb copy is restricted to in-frame clones and leaves out a portion. Found here are roughly 100,000 clones, approximately 88% of them singletons; the top ten hold less than 9.5%. Here the sequenced sample was peripheral blood, taken on day 0 of AZD1222 vaccination. These receptors came from an adult in good health.

This rearrangement joins TRBV6-6 to TRBJ2-1; the D gene is possibly TRBD2 (6 bases). The CDR3 runs 12 residues. The V end lost 2 bases, the J end lost 7 bases, and 6 bases lay between the germline ends. Germline V gene sequence: CDR1 MNHNY, CDR2 SVGAGI (reference sequence). The CDR3 is CASSYGGNEQFF. In nucleotides, the CDR3 is TGTGCCAGCAGTTACGGGGGGAATGAGCAGTTCTTC.

The J gene is TRBJ2-1, the V gene TRBV15; TRBD2 aligns across 9 bases. In germline, CDR1 is LNHNV, CDR2 YYDKDF (reference sequence). V gave up 0 bases and J gave up 7 bases; unmatched junction bases: 10. There are 17 residues in the CDR3. The CDR3: CATSRERASGISNEQFF. In DNA, the CDR3 is TGTGCCACCAGCAGAGAAAGGGCTAGCGGGATTTCTAATGAGCAGTTCTTC.

The chain recombines TRBV27 with TRBJ2-7, with a possible D match to TRBD2 (6 bases). Germline assignment: CDR1 MNHEY and CDR2 SMNVEV (reference sequence). Trimming took 6 bases from V and 9 from J, leaving 18 bases between them. The CDR3 covers 13 residues. In DNA form, the CDR3 reads TGTGCCAGCAGCTGGGACTCACAATCGTGGCAGTACTTC. Translating gives CASSWDSQSWQYF.

The chain is built from TRBV11-2 and TRBJ1-1; tentative D call: TRBD1 (5 bases). Germline V gene lookup returns CDR1 SGHAT and CDR2 FQNNGV. V was trimmed by 0 bases and J by 10 bases, leaving 12 bases between them. This CDR3 has 13 residues. Here the CDR3 reads CASSLDRGEGAFF. CDR3 bases: TGTGCCAGCAGCTTAGATCGGGGGGAAGGAGCTTTCTTT.

The chain combines TRBV9 with TRBJ2-1; 13 nucleotides line up with TRBD2. V trimming: 2 bases; J trimming: 4 bases; junction bases outside the gene matches: 12. The CDR3 runs 19 residues. Germline assignment: CDR1 SGDLS and CDR2 YYNGEE. Here the CDR3 DNA reads TGTGCCAGCAGCGTCGGGACTAGCGGGACCTTAGGGGCGTACAATGAGCAGTTCTTC. Protein product: CASSVGTSGTLGAYNEQFF.

The V call is TRBV4-3, the J call TRBJ2-1; TRBD1 matches at 9 bases. The germline V gene has CDR1 LGHNA and CDR2 YSLEER. Trimming cost V 2 bases and J 6 bases; bases outside gene matches: 5. CDR3 length: 15 amino acids. In nucleotides, the CDR3 is TGCGCCAGCAGCCAATCCGGGACAGGGTTCAATGAGCAGTTCTTC. Protein: CASSQSGTGFNEQFF.

The chain recombines TRBV28 with TRBJ1-5; 11 nucleotides match TRBD1. Germline V gene data show CDR1 as MDHEN and CDR2 as SYDVKM. V shed 8 bases, J shed 6 bases, and the junction held 12 bases outside the gene matches. This CDR3 is 16 amino acids long. CDR3 nucleotide sequence: TGTGCCAGCCGCCGGACAGGACAGGGGGCAGCTCAGCCCCAGCATTTT. It yields the protein CASRRTGQGAAQPQHF.

The CDR3 is CSVGLTGAVYEQYF. As DNA, the CDR3 is TGCAGCGTTGGTCTGACAGGGGCTGTCTACGAGCAGTACTTC. The chain couples TRBV29-1 to TRBJ2-7, with 8 bases identical to TRBD1. CDR1 is SQVTM and CDR2 is ANQGSEA in the germline V gene. V lost 4 bases, J lost 3 bases, and 8 bases stayed unmatched. The CDR3 is 14 residues long.

The chain has TRBV7-9 and TRBJ1-6, with 9 positions matching TRBD1. This CDR3 region has 16 residues. Trimming at V came to 5 bases and at J to 2 bases, leaving 4 bases not matched to a gene. Germline CDR1 reads SEHNR; CDR2 reads FQNEAQ (reference sequence). CDR3 loop: CASSKQGATYNSPLHF. The CDR3 bases are TGTGCCAGCAGCAAACAGGGGGCAACCTATAATTCACCCCTCCACTTT.

This clone came up once. In the same sample, other DNA sequences code for this CDR3. The rearrangement uses TRBV4-3 and TRBJ1-3; D ambiguous. V lost 0 bases and J lost 0, with 6 bases in between. Germline lookup yields CDR1 LGHNA and CDR2 YSLEER. This CDR3 has 15 amino acids. This CDR3 is CASSQDRVSGNTIYF. The CDR3 DNA follows: TGCGCCAGCAGCCAAGATCGGGTCTCTGGAAACACCATATATTTT.

V usage is TRBV28 and J usage is TRBJ1-1, with D possibly being TRBD1 (6 bases). Germline CDR1 and CDR2: MDHEN and SYDVKM. V lost 8 bases and J lost 1, with 14 bases in between. This CDR3 region has 14 residues. CDR3 residues: CASSRRGGNTEAFF. The CDR3 nucleotides are TGTGCCAGCTCCAGGAGGGGGGGGAACACTGAAGCTTTCTTT.

V is TRBV7-9 and J is TRBJ2-7; a weak D match, TRBD2 (6 bases). The CDR3 is 12 residues long. Deletions cut 6 bases from V and 6 bases from J, with 12 bases between. Germline V CDR1 and CDR2: SEHNR, FQNEAQ (reference sequence). CDR3 sequence (DNA): TGTGCCAGCAGGGAGGGGTGGTCCGAGCAGTACTTC. Translation gives CASREGWSEQYF.